The 32 T cell receptor beta chains below come from one sample, sequenced in a study of T cells in Graves' hyperthyroidism and ophthalmopathy. TCR beta CDR3 region amplification was performed from RNA transcripts. First-round RT-PCR targeting the TCR CDR3 was performed with the HTBI primer set. TCRdb independently ran MiXCR on the multiplex PCR reads; one entry per CDR3 protein. The table has over 550,000 distinct CDR3 sequences, over 15% seen once. Sequencing input: blood. The receptors shown here come from a woman aged 18-29 years with Graves' hyperthyroidism.

This clonotype showed up many times. V is TRBV20-1 and J is TRBJ2-3; 7 nucleotides match TRBD1. Germline lookup yields CDR1 DFQATT and CDR2 SNEGSKA (reference sequence). The CDR3 runs 13 residues. The junction had 3 bases not matched to a gene; V was cut back by 5 bases and J by 1 base. The CDR3 sequence: CSALDRGTDTQYF. For the CDR3, the DNA is TGCAGTGCTTTAGACAGGGGCACAGATACGCAGTATTTT.

This clonotype was seen repeatedly, ten times or more. The chain has TRBV12-3 or TRBV12-4 and TRBJ2-5, with D perhaps matching TRBD1 or TRBD2 (5 bases each). The germline V and J ends were trimmed by 1 base and 5 bases, with 8 bases remaining between them. The CDR3 consists of 13 residues. In nucleotides, the CDR3 is TGTGCCAGCAGTTTAGGGGGGTGGGAGACCCAGTACTTC. Protein product: CASSLGGWETQYF.

This clonotype has ten or more counts. The chain carries TRBV6-2 or TRBV6-3 and TRBJ1-1; unclear D gene. Deletions cut 6 bases from V and 4 bases from J, with 18 bases between. This CDR3 is 15 amino acids long. The germline CDR1 and CDR2 sequences are MNHEY and SVGEGT. CDR3 loop: CASSDLDRGSTEAFF. CDR3 nucleotide sequence: TGTGCCAGCAGCGACCTAGACCGGGGTAGCACTGAAGCTTTCTTT.

V usage is TRBV12-3 or TRBV12-4 and J usage is TRBJ1-2; no clear D. CDR3 length: 12 amino acids. V lost 3 bases, J lost 8 bases, and 10 bases lay in between. Here the CDR3 reads CASSFALSGYTF. The DNA of the CDR3 is TGTGCCAGCAGTTTCGCCTTGTCGGGCTACACCTTC.

J is TRBJ2-5 and V is TRBV12-5; no clear D gene. CDR1 and CDR2 from the germline V gene are LGHNT and FRNRAP. The V and J ends lost 7 bases and 5 bases respectively, with 17 bases between them. This CDR3 region has 14 residues. The CDR3 region has the DNA TGTGCTAGTGCCCCCTCTAGTCCTCGGGAGACCCAGTACTTC. It translates to CASAPSSPRETQYF.

The V gene is TRBV29-1, the J gene TRBJ2-7, with 9 bases matching TRBD2. Germline assignment: CDR1 SQVTM and CDR2 ANQGSEA. This CDR3 spans 14 amino acids. The V gene end was trimmed by 3 bases and the J gene end by 4 bases; junction bases not matched to a gene: 7. This chain's CDR3 is CSVERFSGRYEQYF. CDR3 DNA sequence: TGCAGCGTTGAGCGCTTTAGCGGGAGATACGAGCAGTACTTC.

This clonotype was counted ten times or more. The chain employs TRBV6-1 and TRBJ1-5, with a weak D call TRBD1 (5 bases). Trimming removed 1 base at V and 14 bases at J, with 15 bases between. CDR3 length: 13 amino acids. Per germline, CDR1 MNHNS and CDR2 SASEGT. The CDR3 loop is CASSEVADMGEHF. The CDR3 DNA is TGTGCCAGCAGTGAAGTTGCAGATATGGGGGAGCATTTT.

The chain has TRBV7-8 and TRBJ1-5, with TRBD1 as a possible D gene (5 bases). Trimming took off 1 base at V and 4 bases at J, with 17 bases between the two ends. The CDR3 totals 17 residues. Germline CDR1 SGHVS, CDR2 FQNEAQ. The CDR3: CASSLGWEGSGNQPQHF. For the CDR3, the DNA is TGTGCCAGCAGCTTAGGTTGGGAGGGGTCGGGGAATCAGCCCCAGCATTTT.

This clonotype has at least ten counts. The V gene is TRBV20-1, the J gene TRBJ1-6; D is unclear. The length of the CDR3 is 12 residues. Trimming stripped 3 bases from V and 10 bases from J, with 10 bases between. Germline V CDR1 and CDR2: DFQATT, SNEGSKA (reference sequence). DNA of the CDR3: TGCAGTGCTAGGACGACGACGTCACCCCTCCACTTT. Protein: CSARTTTSPLHF.

V is TRBV30 and J is TRBJ2-1; tentative D call: TRBD2 (5 bases). Trimming left V 3 bases short and J 2 bases short, with 8 bases between. Germline V lookup: CDR1 GTSNPN, CDR2 SVGIG (reference sequence). This CDR3 has 13 residues. The CDR3 coding sequence is TGTGCCTGGAGGTCCGGGACCTACAATGAGCAGTTCTTC. This codes for CAWRSGTYNEQFF.

Notes on this clonotype: It may be a read error: a sequence one base away is much more abundant. V gene TRBV5-1 combines with J gene TRBJ2-3; D might be TRBD1 (6 bases). CDR3 length: 16 amino acids. The germline CDR1 and CDR2 sequences are SGHRS and YFSETQ. Trimming stripped 1 base from V and 6 bases from J, with 18 bases between. The CDR3 loop is CASSLFSTGWSDTQYF. CDR3 coding DNA: TGCGCCAGCAGCTTGTTCAGTACAGGGTGGAGTGATACGCAGTATTTT. The full variable domain, completed using reference TRBV5-1 and TRBJ2-3, is KAGVTQTPRYLIKTRGQQVTLSCSPISGHRSVSWYQQTPGQGLQFLFEYFSETQRNKGNFPGRFSGRQFSNSRSEMNVSTLELGDSALYLCASSLFSTGWSDTQYFGPGTRLTVL.

On this clonotype: At one end the junction does not follow the germline gene, possibly because of a read error. The chain has TRBV28 and TRBJ2-7; 8 bases map to TRBD1. Germline V gene data show CDR1 as MDHEN and CDR2 as SYDVKM. The CDR3 contains 15 residues. The CDR3: CAGSLKGQGHGEQYF. In nucleotides, the CDR3 is TGTGCCGGCAGTTTAAAAGGACAGGGACATGGCGAGCAGTACTTC.

This clonotype was seen at least ten times. V usage is TRBV11-2 and J usage is TRBJ2-3, with D maybe TRBD1 (5 bases). CDR3 size: 14 residues. Trimming removed 7 bases at V and 4 bases at J, with 15 bases between. The V gene's germline CDR1 is SGHAT and CDR2 FQNNGV. The CDR3 sequence: CASTRQGNPDTQYF. The CDR3 DNA follows: TGTGCCAGCACGCGGCAGGGTAACCCAGATACGCAGTATTTT.

This clonotype occurred many times. This rearrangement joins TRBV2 to TRBJ2-2; unclear D gene. Deletions cut 9 bases from V and 0 bases from J, with 14 bases between. CDR1 and CDR2 from the germline V gene are SNHLY and FYNNEI. The CDR3 consists of 15 residues. DNA of the CDR3: TGTGCCAGTAAACCGGACGGCACGAACACCGGGGAGCTGTTTTTT. Its protein product is CASKPDGTNTGELFF.

This clonotype was detected ten times or more. This chain links TRBV11-3 with TRBJ1-1, with 11 bases identical to TRBD1. V lost 5 bases, J lost 6 bases, and 5 bases stayed unmatched. The CDR3 extends over 14 amino acids. CDR1 SGHNT and CDR2 YENEEA come from the germline V gene. In nucleotides, the CDR3 is TGTGCCAGCAGCCAAGGACAGGGGGCATCTGAAGCTTTCTTT. This translates into CASSQGQGASEAFF.

Many counts were recorded for this clonotype. The chain links TRBV20-1 to TRBJ1-2; 9 bases line up with TRBD1. V dropped 6 bases and J dropped 4; count of bases not matched to a gene: 6. This CDR3 spans 13 amino acids. In germline, CDR1 is DFQATT, CDR2 SNEGSKA (reference sequence). The chain's CDR3 is CSARTGAVYGYTF. The CDR3 DNA follows: TGCAGTGCCCGGACAGGGGCTGTCTATGGCTACACCTTC.

This clonotype appeared a single time. The chain recombines TRBV14 with TRBJ1-1, with D tentatively TRBD1 (6 bases). The CDR3 covers 11 residues. Trimming cost V 5 bases and J 6 bases, with 7 bases left between them. In germline, CDR1 is SGHDN, CDR2 FVKESK. The CDR3 loop reads CASSTGPEAFF. For the CDR3, the DNA is TGTGCCAGCAGCACAGGGCCTGAAGCTTTCTTT.

This clonotype was counted between two and nine times. The CDR3 protein is CASSMFSAGGSGANVLTF. For the CDR3, the DNA is TGTGCCAGTAGTATGTTCTCAGCGGGAGGGTCTGGGGCCAACGTCCTGACTTTC. The chain joins TRBV19 to TRBJ2-6; 10 bases are a match to TRBD2. This CDR3 region has 18 residues. Germline lookup yields CDR1 LNHDA and CDR2 SQIVND (reference sequence). V dropped 3 bases and J dropped 1; count of bases not matched to a gene: 6. Based on the CDR3 plus reference TRBV19 and TRBJ2-6, the full variable domain is DGGITQSPKYLFRKEGQNVTLSCEQNLNHDAMYWYRQDPGQGLRLIYYSQIVNDFQKGDIAEGYSVSREKKESFPLTVTSAQKNPTAFYLCASSMFSAGGSGANVLTFGAGSRLTVL.

The genes are TRBV10-1 and TRBJ2-5; possibly TRBD1 for D (6 bases). Germline V gene lookup returns CDR1 WNHNN and CDR2 SYGVQD (reference sequence). V was trimmed by 3 bases and J by 10 bases, leaving 18 bases between them. The CDR3 sequence is 14 residues long. CDR3 nucleotide sequence: TGCGCCAGCAGTGATCGACAGGCGCTGAGGGACCAGTACTTC. Encoded protein: CASSDRQALRDQYF.

Comment on this clonotype: The junction differs from germline at one of its ends, possibly a read error. This chain connects TRBV6-1 to TRBJ1-1, with 12 bases matching TRBD1. Germline V gene data show CDR1 as MNHNS and CDR2 as SASEGT. The CDR3 is 17 residues long. The CDR3 DNA follows: TGTGCCAGCAGAATCACCGGGACAGGGGGCGCCTCCCCTGAAGCTCTCTTT. Translation gives CASRITGTGGASPEALF.

A few counts support this clonotype. The chain employs TRBV30 and TRBJ2-7; D might be TRBD2 (6 bases). CDR1 is GTSNPN, CDR2 SVGIG, per germline (reference sequence). V dropped 5 bases and J dropped 7 bases, with 15 bases sitting between them. The CDR3 is 12 amino acids. The CDR3 coding sequence is TGTGCCTGGGGGCGGGGTCGCGGGGAGCAGTACTTC. This translates into CAWGRGRGEQYF. The full variable domain, with the rest looked up from reference TRBV30 and TRBJ2-7, is SQTIHQWPATLVQPVGSPLSLECTVEGTSNPNLYWYRQAAGRGLQLLFYSVGIGQISSEVPQNLSASRPQDRQFILSSKKLLLSDSGFYLCAWGRGRGEQYFGPGTRLTVT.

The chain carries TRBV6-1 and TRBJ1-2, with D hard to call. The CDR3 runs to 14 residues. Germline lookup yields CDR1 MNHNS and CDR2 SASEGT. V lost 6 bases and J lost 0, with 11 bases in between. The CDR3 bases are TGTGCCAGCAGCAGAACATCTACTAACTATGGCTACACCTTC. The encoded protein is CASSRTSTNYGYTF.

CDR3 loop: CASSLEGQADREKLFF. CDR3 bases: TGTGCCAGCAGTTTAGAAGGACAGGCGGATAGGGAAAAACTGTTTTTT. V usage is TRBV27 and J usage is TRBJ1-4; 7 positions agree with TRBD1. The CDR3 is 16 amino acids. V gave up 2 bases and J gave up 8 bases; unmatched junction bases: 11. Germline CDR1 is MNHEY and CDR2 is SMNVEV (reference sequence).

Many counts were recorded for this clonotype. V usage is TRBV2 and J usage is TRBJ1-2; unclear D gene. Trimming shortened V by 3 bases and J by 0 bases, and 2 bases separated the two germline ends. The CDR3 sequence is 12 residues long. Looked up from germline, CDR1 is SNHLY and CDR2 is FYNNEI. The CDR3 coding sequence is TGTGCCAGCAGTGACACTAACTATGGCTACACCTTC. It is translated as CASSDTNYGYTF.

The chain uses TRBV20-1 and TRBJ2-7, with a weak D call TRBD1 (6 bases). This CDR3 comprises 13 residues. Germline V gene lookup returns CDR1 DFQATT and CDR2 SNEGSKA (reference sequence). The DNA of the CDR3 is TGCACCGCAGGGCGACAGACAGGATACGAGCAGTACTTC. It specifies CTAGRQTGYEQYF.

Regarding this clonotype: One junction end does not reproduce the germline sequence, and a read error may be involved. The V and J genes are TRBV3-1 and TRBJ1-5; D is possibly TRBD1 (5 bases). The CDR3 spans 15 residues. CDR1 and CDR2 (germline): LGHDT, YNNKEL (reference sequence). Here the CDR3 DNA reads TGTGCCAGCAGCCAAGACGGGGGTGACAATCAGCCCCCGCATTTT. This gives the protein CASSQDGGDNQPPHF.

This clonotype was counted once. Its ends do not fully match the called genes, so a read error is possible. This chain uses TRBV11-3 with TRBJ1-2; TRBD1 agrees at 9 bases. From germline, CDR1 is SGHNT and CDR2 YENEEA. CDR3 length: 18 residues. In DNA form, the CDR3 reads TGTGCCAGCAGCTCCGTTACAGGGGGCTCTACCACTAACTATGGCCACACCTTC. Residues: CASSSVTGGSTTNYGHTF.

This clonotype was seen a handful of times. This chain connects TRBV12-3 or TRBV12-4 to TRBJ1-5, with D tentatively TRBD1 (6 bases). The ends were cut back, 5 bases at V and 7 bases at J, with 12 bases in the middle. The CDR3 length is 13 residues. In DNA form, the CDR3 reads TGTGCCAGCAGTGACAATACAGGGCAGCCCCAGCATTTT. Amino acids: CASSDNTGQPQHF.

This clonotype was seen ten or more times. In DNA, the CDR3 is TGTGCCAGCAGTTACGGGACATGGGACAGTAATCATGAGCAGTTCTTC. Amino acid sequence: CASSYGTWDSNHEQFF. The V gene is TRBV6-2 or TRBV6-3, the J gene TRBJ2-1, with TRBD1 matching 7 bases. Looked up from germline, CDR1 is MNHEY and CDR2 is SVGEGT. The CDR3 totals 16 residues. Germline trimming cut 2 bases from V and 8 bases from J; bases unmatched to any gene: 12.

This clonotype was detected only a few times. This chain links TRBV6-1 with TRBJ1-6; D possibly corresponds to TRBD1 (6 bases). Germline V gene lookup returns CDR1 MNHNS and CDR2 SASEGT. Trimming removed 7 bases at V and 8 bases at J, with 12 bases between. CDR3 size: 13 residues. The CDR3 DNA reads TGTGCCAGCATCGGAGGGGGAGATTCACCCCTCCACTTT. Residues: CASIGGGDSPLHF.

This clonotype was counted at least ten times. V usage is TRBV7-6 and J usage is TRBJ1-1; D is unclear. V lost 4 bases and J lost 1, with 7 bases in between. CDR3 length: 13 residues. Looked up from germline, CDR1 is SGHVS and CDR2 is FNYEAQ. The CDR3 region is CASSSNWNTEAFF. DNA for the CDR3: TGTGCCAGCAGCTCCAACTGGAACACTGAAGCTTTCTTT. Drawing the rest from reference TRBV7-6 and TRBJ1-1, the complete variable domain is GAGVSQSPRYKVTKRGQDVALRCDPISGHVSLYWYRQALGQGPEFLTYFNYEAQQDKSGLPNDRFSAERPEGSISTLTIQRTEQRDSAMYRCASSSNWNTEAFFGQGTRLTVV.

The chain uses TRBV29-1 and TRBJ2-7; the D gene is possibly TRBD1 (5 bases). From germline, CDR1 is SQVTM and CDR2 ANQGSEA. The CDR3 has 11 amino acids. V lost 6 bases to trimming and J lost 6 bases, with 12 bases between them. The CDR3 region has the DNA TGCAGCGTGGCGACAGTAACCGAGCAGTACTTC. Its translation is CSVATVTEQYF.